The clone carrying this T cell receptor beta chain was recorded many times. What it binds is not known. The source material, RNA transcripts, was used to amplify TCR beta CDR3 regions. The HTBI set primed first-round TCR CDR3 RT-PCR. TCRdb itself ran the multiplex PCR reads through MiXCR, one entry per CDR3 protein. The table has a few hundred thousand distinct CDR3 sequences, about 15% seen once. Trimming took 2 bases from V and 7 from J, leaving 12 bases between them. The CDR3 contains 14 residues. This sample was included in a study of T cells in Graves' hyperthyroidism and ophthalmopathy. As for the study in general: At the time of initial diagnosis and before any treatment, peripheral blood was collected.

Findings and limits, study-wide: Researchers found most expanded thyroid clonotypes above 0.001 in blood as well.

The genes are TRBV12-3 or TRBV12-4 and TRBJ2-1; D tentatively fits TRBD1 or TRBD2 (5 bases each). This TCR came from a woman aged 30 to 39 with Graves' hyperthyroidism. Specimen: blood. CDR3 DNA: TGTGCCAGCAGTTTACAGGGTCCGGGGAATGAGCAGTTCTTC. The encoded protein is CASSLQGPGNEQFF.